The clone carrying this TCR beta chain showed up many times. Its target is not known. This sample is drawn from a study of T cell repertoires in cytomegalovirus infection. Study context: Indications of both CMV infection and matching HLA type were provided by public TCR beta signatures. Study observations and caveats: Accumulated public TCR beta family frequency recognized individuals carrying CMV together with the relevant HLA. HLA-C-restricted TCR beta clonotypes specific for CMV led the ex vivo response.

CDR1 SEHNR and CDR2 FQNEAQ come from the germline V gene (reference sequence). The CDR3 extends over 15 amino acids. Trimming took 7 bases from V and 5 from J, leaving 17 bases between them. Each CDR3 protein is one row after TCRdb ran MiXCR on the reads. The sample holds 310,000 or so distinct CDR3 sequences, roughly 25% seen once. Sequencing used PBMCs. The chain is built from TRBV7-9 and TRBJ2-2; D is perhaps TRBD2 (6 bases). The receptor comes from a human donor in good health (CMV status not recorded). Some clones in this sample may be carry-over from other donors' samples. The CDR3 DNA reads TGTGCCAGCATCCTCGGGGGAGGTGGAACCGGGGAGCTGTTTTTT. Protein: CASILGGGGTGELFF. The full variable domain, with the rest looked up from reference TRBV7-9 and TRBJ2-2, is DTGVSQNPRHKITKRGQNVTFRCDPISEHNRLYWYRQTLGQGPEFLTYFQNEAQLEKSRLLSDRFSAERPKGSFSTLEIQRTEQGDSAMYLCASILGGGGTGELFFGEGSRLTVL.